A selection of T cell receptor beta chains follows, all from one sample in a study of blood T cell repertoires in COVID-19. This table comes from immunoSEQ multiplex PCR, and its TCRdb copy is limited to in-frame clones, with some not included. The sample yields a few hundred thousand clones, 87% seen once. Material: PBMCs or T cells enriched from blood (not recorded which). The receptor source for this set is a woman younger than 35 who had recovered from COVID-19. Both conserved end residues are part of each CDR3. A D gene is named only where the DNA matches it firmly. Not every row has a clone size; where given, it reads once, few, many or a size class.

-,TRBJ2-5,TRBV5-4,TRBD2,15,TGTGCCAGCAGGACGAGCGGGGAATATGGAGAGACCCAGTACTTC,CASRTSGEYGETQYF
-,TRBJ1-3,TRBV3-1/TRBV3-2,-,15,TGTGCCAGCAGCCAAGATGTCGGAGCTGGAAACACCATATATTTT,CASSQDVGAGNTIYF
-,TRBJ2-1,TRBV29-1,TRBD2,18,TGCAGCGTTTTTCCTAGGGGGGCACTAGCGGGAGGTCCGGGTGAGCAGTTCTTC,CSVFPRGALAGGPGEQFF
few,TRBJ2-7,TRBV5-1,TRBD1,17,TGCGCCAGCAGCTTCAACCGACAGGGCGCTAGCTCCTACGAGCAGTACTTC,CASSFNRQGASSYEQYF
once,TRBJ1-5,TRBV9,-,15,TGTGCCAGCAGCCCGAGATCGGACAGAAATCAGCCCCAGCATTTT,CASSPRSDRNQPQHF
-,TRBJ2-3,TRBV15,-,16,TGTGCCACCAGCAGAGATGGTGGGGGCGCCGGAGATACGCAGTATTTT,CATSRDGGGAGDTQYF
-,TRBJ1-3,TRBV7-6,-,15,TGTGCCAGCAGCTTAAGCGGCTACTCTGGAAACACCATATATTTT,CASSLSGYSGNTIYF
few,TRBJ1-3,TRBV18,-,17,TGTGCCAGCTCACCGCTCGGGGGGAGGCACTCTGGAAACACCATATATTTT,CASSPLGGRHSGNTIYF
-,TRBJ1-2,TRBV5-1,-,14,TGCGCCAGCAGCCCGATAGGGGGAGGGGATGGCTACACCTTC,CASSPIGGGDGYTF
once,TRBJ2-7,TRBV5-4,TRBD1,15,TGTGCCAGCAGCTCGCGTAAACAGGGGTCAAACGAGCAGTACTTC,CASSSRKQGSNEQYF